These T cell receptor beta chains were read from a single sample in a study of graft-versus-host responses after intestinal transplantation. Produced via immunoSEQ multiplex PCR; TCRdb's table is partial and in-frame only. In the table there are approximately 60,000 clones, about 89% of which are singletons. The sequencing here drew on ileum tissue, taken more than 350 days after transplant. The source of these receptors is a human patient who received an intestinal transplant, so some T cells may come from the graft donor. The CDR3 runs from the conserved cysteine through the conserved F or W. Fields, in order: CDR3 length, clone size, J gene, D gene, V gene, CDR3 protein, CDR3 DNA. D genes are given only for firm matches. The size field is filled for only some rows; it gives once, few, many or a size class.

CDR3 length: 16
clone size: .
J gene: TRBJ1-3
D gene: .
V gene: TRBV4-2
CDR3 protein: CASSQDSQGAGNTIYF
CDR3 DNA: TGTGCCAGCAGCCAAGATTCCCAGGGAGCTGGAAACACCATATATTTT

CDR3 length: 14
clone size: .
J gene: TRBJ2-2
D gene: .
V gene: TRBV19
CDR3 protein: CASRSHSNTGELFF
CDR3 DNA: TGTGCCAGCCGTAGTCACTCGAACACCGGGGAGCTGTTTTTT

CDR3 length: 16
clone size: .
J gene: TRBJ2-2
D gene: .
V gene: TRBV5-6
CDR3 protein: CASSTGTFLSAGELFF
CDR3 DNA: TGTGCCAGCAGCACTGGGACTTTCTTGAGTGCCGGGGAGCTGTTTTTT

CDR3 length: 17
clone size: .
J gene: TRBJ1-2
D gene: .
V gene: TRBV4-1
CDR3 protein: CASSQEKWLDANYGYTF
CDR3 DNA: TGCGCCAGTAGCCAAGAAAAATGGCTGGACGCTAACTATGGCTACACCTTC

CDR3 length: 15
clone size: .
J gene: TRBJ2-5
D gene: .
V gene: TRBV28
CDR3 protein: CASSLSGATQETQYF
CDR3 DNA: TGTGCCAGCAGCCTCTCAGGAGCCACCCAAGAGACCCAGTACTTC

CDR3 length: 14
clone size: .
J gene: TRBJ2-3
D gene: .
V gene: TRBV4-2
CDR3 protein: CASSQDLSGWTQYF
CDR3 DNA: TGTGCCAGCAGCCAAGATCTTTCTGGGTGGACGCAGTATTTT

CDR3 length: 14
clone size: .
J gene: TRBJ1-2
D gene: .
V gene: TRBV6-5
CDR3 protein: CASSYSRPFYGYTF
CDR3 DNA: TGTGCCAGCAGTTATTCCCGGCCGTTCTATGGCTACACCTTC

CDR3 length: 14
clone size: .
J gene: TRBJ1-1
D gene: .
V gene: TRBV2
CDR3 protein: CASSELQGGAEAFF
CDR3 DNA: TGTGCCAGCAGTGAATTACAAGGGGGGGCTGAAGCTTTCTTT

CDR3 length: 19
clone size: .
J gene: TRBJ2-1
D gene: .
V gene: TRBV30
CDR3 protein: CAWRVRSGKGGWSYNEQFF
CDR3 DNA: TGTGCCTGGAGGGTACGAAGCGGGAAGGGGGGTTGGTCCTACAATGAGCAGTTCTTC

CDR3 length: 14
clone size: .
J gene: TRBJ2-7
D gene: .
V gene: TRBV28
CDR3 protein: CASRRNRFPYEQYF
CDR3 DNA: TGTGCCAGCAGGCGGAACAGGTTTCCCTACGAGCAGTACTTC

CDR3 length: 14
clone size: .
J gene: TRBJ2-7
D gene: .
V gene: TRBV11-1
CDR3 protein: CASSLGWGPLEQYF
CDR3 DNA: TGTGCCAGCAGCTTAGGATGGGGACCTCTCGAGCAGTACTTC

CDR3 length: 16
clone size: .
J gene: TRBJ2-2
D gene: .
V gene: TRBV11-2
CDR3 protein: CASSLNPGPNSGELFF
CDR3 DNA: TGTGCCAGCAGCTTAAATCCGGGACCGAATTCCGGGGAGCTGTTTTTT

CDR3 length: 14
clone size: .
J gene: TRBJ2-1
D gene: .
V gene: TRBV21-1
CDR3 protein: CARRRTFSYNEQFF
CDR3 DNA: TGTGCCAGACGCAGGACTTTCTCCTACAATGAGCAGTTCTTC

CDR3 length: 11
clone size: .
J gene: TRBJ1-1
D gene: .
V gene: TRBV6-6
CDR3 protein: CASSPQRQRFF
CDR3 DNA: TGTGCCAGCAGTCCACAGCGCCAAAGGTTCTTT

CDR3 length: 16
clone size: .
J gene: TRBJ2-3
D gene: TRBD1
V gene: TRBV10-1
CDR3 protein: CAIEYRDRVGTDTQYF
CDR3 DNA: TGCGCCATCGAGTACCGGGACAGGGTTGGAACAGATACGCAGTATTTT

CDR3 length: 12
clone size: .
J gene: TRBJ1-4
D gene: .
V gene: TRBV28
CDR3 protein: CAGSATNEKLFF
CDR3 DNA: TGTGCCGGGAGTGCAACTAATGAAAAACTGTTTTTT

CDR3 length: 15
clone size: .
J gene: TRBJ2-1
D gene: TRBD1
V gene: TRBV4-1
CDR3 protein: CASSVTGISYNEQFF
CDR3 DNA: TGCGCCAGCAGCGTGACAGGGATCTCCTACAATGAGCAGTTCTTC

CDR3 length: 14
clone size: few
J gene: TRBJ1-5
D gene: .
V gene: TRBV6-5
CDR3 protein: CASSYDSNNQPQHF
CDR3 DNA: TGTGCCAGCAGTTATGACAGCAACAATCAGCCCCAGCATTTT

CDR3 length: 10
clone size: few
J gene: TRBJ1-1
D gene: TRBD1
V gene: TRBV29-1
CDR3 protein: CSVYRGAAFF
CDR3 DNA: TGCAGCGTTTACAGGGGGGCGGCTTTCTTT

CDR3 length: 13
clone size: .
J gene: TRBJ1-4
D gene: .
V gene: TRBV6-5
CDR3 protein: CASSYGRAEKLFF
CDR3 DNA: TGTGCCAGCAGTTACGGCCGGGCTGAAAAACTGTTTTTT

CDR3 length: 13
clone size: .
J gene: TRBJ2-1
D gene: .
V gene: TRBV5-1
CDR3 protein: CASSLLGRDEQFF
CDR3 DNA: TGCGCCAGCAGCTTGTTAGGAAGGGATGAGCAGTTCTTC

CDR3 length: 12
clone size: .
J gene: TRBJ1-3
D gene: .
V gene: TRBV5-5
CDR3 protein: CASSSTGNTIYF
CDR3 DNA: TGTGCCAGCAGCTCAACAGGCAACACCATATATTTT

CDR3 length: 15
clone size: .
J gene: TRBJ1-4
D gene: TRBD1
V gene: TRBV5-1
CDR3 protein: CASSPRQGVNEKLFF
CDR3 DNA: TGCGCCAGCAGCCCACGACAGGGCGTTAATGAAAAACTGTTTTTT

CDR3 length: 14
clone size: .
J gene: TRBJ2-1
D gene: TRBD2
V gene: TRBV19
CDR3 protein: CASSLTSGSNEQFF
CDR3 DNA: TGTGCCAGTAGTCTGACTAGCGGGAGCAATGAGCAGTTCTTC

CDR3 length: 12
clone size: .
J gene: TRBJ1-1
D gene: .
V gene: TRBV4-1
CDR3 protein: CASRGRNTEAFF
CDR3 DNA: TGCGCCAGCAGAGGACGGAACACTGAAGCTTTCTTT

CDR3 length: 15
clone size: .
J gene: TRBJ2-3
D gene: TRBD1
V gene: TRBV10-3
CDR3 protein: CAISGNRGPTDTQYF
CDR3 DNA: TGTGCCATCAGTGGGAACAGGGGGCCGACAGATACGCAGTATTTT

CDR3 length: 16
clone size: .
J gene: TRBJ2-7
D gene: .
V gene: TRBV2
CDR3 protein: CASSEGSGTGRYEQYF
CDR3 DNA: TGTGCCAGCAGTGAGGGTAGCGGGACAGGGAGATACGAGCAGTACTTC

CDR3 length: 15
clone size: .
J gene: TRBJ2-2
D gene: .
V gene: TRBV18
CDR3 protein: CASSPQGANTGELFF
CDR3 DNA: TGTGCCAGCTCACCACAGGGGGCGAACACCGGGGAGCTGTTTTTT

CDR3 length: 14
clone size: .
J gene: TRBJ2-1
D gene: .
V gene: TRBV28
CDR3 protein: CASRPPSSYNEQFF
CDR3 DNA: TGTGCCAGCCGACCCCCGAGCTCCTACAATGAGCAGTTCTTC

CDR3 length: 16
clone size: once
J gene: TRBJ2-5
D gene: TRBD2
V gene: TRBV5-1
CDR3 protein: CASSLVLAGGLSTQYF
CDR3 DNA: TGCGCCAGCAGCTTGGTGTTAGCGGGAGGCCTCTCGACCCAGTACTTC

CDR3 length: 15
clone size: .
J gene: TRBJ2-7
D gene: TRBD2
V gene: TRBV5-1
CDR3 protein: CASSLGALAGGEQYF
CDR3 DNA: TGCGCCAGCAGCTTGGGGGCTCTAGCGGGAGGCGAGCAGTACTTC

CDR3 length: 12
clone size: .
J gene: TRBJ1-2
D gene: .
V gene: TRBV6-5
CDR3 protein: CASSKTGLGYTF
CDR3 DNA: TGTGCCAGCAGTAAAACAGGGCTGGGCTACACCTTC

CDR3 length: 15
clone size: .
J gene: TRBJ2-5
D gene: .
V gene: TRBV19
CDR3 protein: CASSIGGSPRETQYF
CDR3 DNA: TGTGCCAGTAGTATAGGCGGCAGCCCGCGGGAGACCCAGTACTTC

CDR3 length: 16
clone size: .
J gene: TRBJ2-5
D gene: TRBD1
V gene: TRBV28
CDR3 protein: CASSGTGGWGQETQYF
CDR3 DNA: TGTGCCAGCAGTGGGACAGGGGGCTGGGGGCAAGAGACCCAGTACTTC

CDR3 length: 13
clone size: .
J gene: TRBJ2-1
D gene: .
V gene: TRBV27
CDR3 protein: CASSLSLYNEQFF
CDR3 DNA: TGTGCCAGCAGTTTGTCACTTTACAATGAGCAGTTCTTC

CDR3 length: 21
clone size: .
J gene: TRBJ2-1
D gene: .
V gene: TRBV9
CDR3 protein: CASSVGRWWGQYISSYNEQFF
CDR3 DNA: TGTGCCAGCAGCGTAGGGAGGTGGTGGGGGCAATATATTAGCTCCTACAATGAGCAGTTCTTC

CDR3 length: 12
clone size: .
J gene: TRBJ2-3
D gene: .
V gene: TRBV6-1
CDR3 protein: CASSEVGDTQYF
CDR3 DNA: TGTGCCAGCAGTGAAGTGGGAGATACGCAGTATTTT

CDR3 length: 13
clone size: .
J gene: TRBJ1-2
D gene: TRBD1
V gene: TRBV6-1
CDR3 protein: CASSWDRGHGYTF
CDR3 DNA: TGTGCCAGCAGTTGGGACAGGGGGCACGGCTACACCTTC

CDR3 length: 15
clone size: .
J gene: TRBJ2-7
D gene: .
V gene: TRBV6-1
CDR3 protein: CASSELGGSSYEQYF
CDR3 DNA: TGTGCCAGCAGTGAATTGGGGGGATCATCCTACGAGCAGTACTTC

CDR3 length: 14
clone size: .
J gene: TRBJ1-4
D gene: .
V gene: TRBV5-6
CDR3 protein: CASRTRTVGEKLFF
CDR3 DNA: TGTGCCAGCAGGACCCGGACAGTGGGGGAAAAACTGTTTTTT

CDR3 length: 14
clone size: .
J gene: TRBJ2-7
D gene: .
V gene: TRBV28
CDR3 protein: CASSLVGSSYEQYF
CDR3 DNA: TGTGCCAGCAGTTTAGTCGGCAGCTCCTACGAGCAGTACTTC

CDR3 length: 13
clone size: .
J gene: TRBJ2-1
D gene: .
V gene: TRBV9
CDR3 protein: CASSEGTAGEQFF
CDR3 DNA: TGTGCCAGCAGCGAGGGGACAGCGGGAGAGCAGTTCTTC

CDR3 length: 16
clone size: .
J gene: TRBJ2-2
D gene: TRBD2
V gene: TRBV10-3
CDR3 protein: CAISKRLAGGWGELFF
CDR3 DNA: TGTGCCATCAGTAAAAGACTAGCGGGAGGTTGGGGGGAGCTGTTTTTT

CDR3 length: 13
clone size: .
J gene: TRBJ2-5
D gene: .
V gene: TRBV7-3
CDR3 protein: CASSRGAQETQYF
CDR3 DNA: TGTGCCAGCAGCCGGGGGGCCCAAGAGACCCAGTACTTC

CDR3 length: 13
clone size: .
J gene: TRBJ1-1
D gene: .
V gene: TRBV5-1
CDR3 protein: CASSLRQNTEAFF
CDR3 DNA: TGCGCCAGCAGCTTGAGACAGAACACTGAAGCTTTCTTT

CDR3 length: 13
clone size: .
J gene: TRBJ2-1
D gene: .
V gene: TRBV6-6
CDR3 protein: CASMNSRYNEQFF
CDR3 DNA: TGTGCCAGCATGAACAGCCGCTACAATGAGCAGTTCTTC

CDR3 length: 11
clone size: few
J gene: TRBJ2-7
D gene: .
V gene: TRBV7-9
CDR3 protein: CASSDDYEQYF
CDR3 DNA: TGTGCCAGCAGCGACGACTACGAGCAGTACTTC

CDR3 length: 13
clone size: .
J gene: TRBJ2-7
D gene: .
V gene: TRBV5-6
CDR3 protein: CASSLNRAYEQYF
CDR3 DNA: TGTGCCAGCAGCTTGAACCGAGCCTACGAGCAGTACTTC

CDR3 length: 20
clone size: .
J gene: TRBJ2-1
D gene: .
V gene: TRBV5-1
CDR3 protein: CASSYPSLKGRVLGYNEQFF
CDR3 DNA: TGCGCCAGCAGCTACCCCTCTTTGAAGGGGCGCGTCCTTGGATACAATGAGCAGTTCTTC